The T cell receptor (beta chain) under discussion was sequenced for a study of T cells in Graves' hyperthyroidism and ophthalmopathy. Points from the study as a whole: The model forecast ophthalmopathy, anticipating it by a median around 6.5 months before onset.

The definition of stable Graves' hyperthyroidism was no ophthalmopathy progression within 18 months. The source of the PBMCs was 9.5 to 10 ml of fresh peripheral blood. The TCR beta CDR3 regions underwent amplification using RNA transcripts as the source. HTBI primers were employed in a first-round RT-PCR of the TCR CDR3. TCRdb independently ran MiXCR on the multiplex PCR reads; one entry per CDR3 protein. The sample shows 700,000 or so distinct CDR3 sequences, less than 20% of them seen only once. Germline V lookup: CDR1 MNHNS, CDR2 SASEGT. With 11 bases removed from V and 0 bases from J, the gap between germline ends came to 22 bases. The CDR3 contains 17 residues. This clonotype was picked up a small number of times. Its antigen is currently unknown.

The rearrangement uses TRBV6-1 and TRBJ2-2, with a weak D call TRBD2 (6 bases). The sequencing input was blood. The source is a man younger than 35 with Graves' hyperthyroidism. The CDR3 region is CAASEGPGGPNTGELFF. The CDR3, as DNA: TGTGCCGCTAGCGAGGGTCCAGGCGGGCCGAACACCGGGGAGCTGTTTTTT.